This T cell receptor beta chain was captured by sequencing in a study of regulatory T cells in long-lasting Graves disease. Background on the study: With positive TSH receptor antibodies and over 5 years of antithyroid drugs, Graves' disease was considered persistent. Findings and limits, study-wide: Researchers reported studying only peripheral blood, not thyroid tissue. Clonotypes that were public and shared totalled roughly 3,000 in persistent patients versus approximately 970 in new patients.

On this clonotype: The antigen remains undetermined.

V shed 0 bases, J shed 7 bases, and the junction held 11 bases outside the gene matches. The CDR3 is 17 residues long. Germline CDR1 is LGHNA and CDR2 is YSLEER. Arm-PCR of CDR3 regions with iRepertoire HTBI primers generated TCR beta libraries. Authors' analysis steps: Samples jointly harbored 60 to 70 TRBV and 14 TRBJ segments. TCRdb used MiXCR to reprocess the multiplex PCR reads, holding one entry per CDR3 protein. In this record, the V and J calls reflect TCRdb's handling and not the investigators' own analysis. The profile covers around 430,000 distinct CDR3 sequences, with roughly 23% appearing a single time and less than 15% taken by the ten largest. The time point was: persistent/refractory GD, antithyroid drugs over 5 years with positive TRAb. RNA isolated from PBMCs was used to make the TCR library.

The chain employs TRBV4-3 and TRBJ2-7; the match to TRBD2 covers 11 bases. The sample consisted of peripheral blood mononuclear cells (PBMCs), taken when the disease was refractory, from a patient treated with antithyroid drugs. The source is a female donor with Graves disease. CDR3: CASSQDARTSGPGEQYF. CDR3 DNA: TGCGCCAGCAGCCAAGACGCGCGGACTAGCGGGCCGGGAGAGCAGTACTTC.